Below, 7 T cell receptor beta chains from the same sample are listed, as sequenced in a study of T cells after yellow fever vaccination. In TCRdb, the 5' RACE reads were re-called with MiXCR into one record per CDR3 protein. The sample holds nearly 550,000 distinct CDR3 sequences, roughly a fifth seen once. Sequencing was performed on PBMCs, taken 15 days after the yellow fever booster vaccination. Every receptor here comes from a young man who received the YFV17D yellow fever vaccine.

The CDR3 region has the DNA TGCGCCAGCAGCCAGACCGGGGGAGTCCCCCGACAAGAGACCCAGTACTTC. Translation gives CASSQTGGVPRQETQYF. The gene calls are TRBV4-3 and TRBJ2-5, with D tentatively TRBD2 (6 bases). The CDR3 extends over 17 amino acids. V lost 3 bases, J lost 2 bases, and 19 bases lay in between. From germline, CDR1 is LGHNA and CDR2 YSLEER.

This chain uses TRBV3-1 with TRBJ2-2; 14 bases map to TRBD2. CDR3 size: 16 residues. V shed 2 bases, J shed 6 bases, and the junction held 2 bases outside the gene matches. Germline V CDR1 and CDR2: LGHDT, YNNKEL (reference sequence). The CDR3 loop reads CASSQRTSGRPGELFF. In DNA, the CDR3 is TGTGCCAGCAGCCAACGGACTAGCGGGAGGCCCGGGGAGCTGTTTTTT.

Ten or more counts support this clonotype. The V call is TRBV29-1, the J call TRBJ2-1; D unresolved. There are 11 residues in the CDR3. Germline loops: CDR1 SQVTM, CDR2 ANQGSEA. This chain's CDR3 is CSVFSYNEQFF. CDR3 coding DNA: TGCAGTGTGTTTTCCTACAATGAGCAGTTCTTC.

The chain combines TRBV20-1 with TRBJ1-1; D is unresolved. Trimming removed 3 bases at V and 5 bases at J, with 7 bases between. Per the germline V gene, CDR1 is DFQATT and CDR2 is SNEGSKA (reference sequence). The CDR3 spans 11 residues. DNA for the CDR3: TGCAGTGCTAGTGGAGGGACTGAAGCTTTCTTT. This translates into CSASGGTEAFF.

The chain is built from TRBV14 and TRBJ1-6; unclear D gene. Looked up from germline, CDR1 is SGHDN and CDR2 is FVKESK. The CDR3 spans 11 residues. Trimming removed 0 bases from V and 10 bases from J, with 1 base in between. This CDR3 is CASSQDSPLHF. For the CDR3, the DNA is TGTGCCAGCAGCCAAGACTCACCCCTCCACTTT.

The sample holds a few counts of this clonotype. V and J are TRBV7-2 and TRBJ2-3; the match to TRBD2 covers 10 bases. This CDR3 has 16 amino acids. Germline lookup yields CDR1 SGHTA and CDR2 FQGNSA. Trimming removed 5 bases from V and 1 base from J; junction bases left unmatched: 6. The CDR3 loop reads CASSVLAGVGTDTQYF. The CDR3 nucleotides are TGTGCCAGCAGCGTTCTAGCGGGAGTCGGCACAGATACGCAGTATTTT.

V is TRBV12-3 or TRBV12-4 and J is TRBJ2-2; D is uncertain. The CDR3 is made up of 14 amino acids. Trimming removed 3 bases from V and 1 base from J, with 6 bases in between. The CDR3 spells CASSLRRNTGELFF. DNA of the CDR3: TGTGCCAGCAGTTTGCGGCGGAACACCGGGGAGCTGTTTTTT.